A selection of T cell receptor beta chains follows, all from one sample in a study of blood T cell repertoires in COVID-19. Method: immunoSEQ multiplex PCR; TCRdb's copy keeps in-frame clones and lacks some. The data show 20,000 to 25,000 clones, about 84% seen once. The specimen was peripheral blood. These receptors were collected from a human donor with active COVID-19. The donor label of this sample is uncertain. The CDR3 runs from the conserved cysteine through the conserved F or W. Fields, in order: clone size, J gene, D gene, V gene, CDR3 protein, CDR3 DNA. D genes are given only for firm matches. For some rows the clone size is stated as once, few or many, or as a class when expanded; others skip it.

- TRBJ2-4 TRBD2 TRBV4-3 CASSQGIGRGVSKNIQYF TGCGCCAGCAGCCAAGGAATAGGTCGGGGGGTGTCCAAAAACATTCAGTACTTC
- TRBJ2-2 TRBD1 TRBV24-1 CATGQENTGELFF TGTGCCACCGGACAGGAGAACACCGGGGAGCTGTTTTTT
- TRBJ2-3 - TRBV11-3 CASSSRRVTDTQYF TGTGCCAGCAGCTCACGGAGGGTCACAGATACGCAGTATTTT
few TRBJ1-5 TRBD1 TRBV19 CASRFDRERQPQHF TGTGCCAGTAGATTCGACAGGGAACGCCAGCCCCAGCATTTT
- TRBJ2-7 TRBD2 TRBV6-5 CASTLAGRIGEQYF TGTGCCAGCACCCTAGCGGGTCGCATCGGCGAGCAGTACTTC
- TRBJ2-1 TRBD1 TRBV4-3 CASSQAGGAGGEQFF TGCGCCAGCAGCCAAGCAGGGGGCGCAGGGGGTGAGCAGTTCTTC
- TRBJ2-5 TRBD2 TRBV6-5 CASSYGGGAVETQYF TGTGCCAGCAGTTATGGCGGGGGGGCAGTAGAGACCCAGTACTTC
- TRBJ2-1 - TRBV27 CASRRTLQGRGEQFF TGTGCCAGCAGACGCACTTTGCAGGGGCGCGGTGAGCAGTTCTTC
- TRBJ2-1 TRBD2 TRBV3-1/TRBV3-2 CASSSGLAGTEQFF TGTGCCAGCAGTTCTGGACTAGCGGGGACTGAGCAGTTCTTC
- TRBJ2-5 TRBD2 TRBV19 CASRPGLAVRETQYF TGTGCCAGTAGGCCGGGACTAGCGGTAAGAGAGACCCAGTACTTC
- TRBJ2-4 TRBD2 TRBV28 CASSLPGLAGRDIQYF TGTGCCAGCAGTTTACCGGGACTAGCGGGAAGGGACATTCAGTACTTC
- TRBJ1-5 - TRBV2 CASREEQNSNQPQHF TGTGCCAGCAGGGAGGAGCAAAATAGCAATCAGCCCCAGCATTTT
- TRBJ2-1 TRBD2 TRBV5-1 CASSPPGGVGEQFF TGCGCCAGCAGCCCCCCGGGAGGGGTTGGTGAGCAGTTCTTC
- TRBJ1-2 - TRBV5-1 CASSLEAQGISQNYGYTF TGCGCCAGCAGCTTGGAGGCGCAGGGTATATCCCAGAACTATGGCTACACCTTC
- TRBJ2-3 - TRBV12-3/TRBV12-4 CASSPGADTQYF TGTGCCAGCAGTCCAGGGGCAGATACGCAGTATTTT
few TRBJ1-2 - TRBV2 CASSDYRDGYTF TGTGCCAGCAGTGACTACAGGGACGGCTACACCTTC
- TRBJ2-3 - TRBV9 CASSVEGFGAFTDTQYF TGTGCCAGCAGCGTAGAGGGTTTTGGGGCCTTCACAGATACGCAGTATTTT
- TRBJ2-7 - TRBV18 CASSPPSSYEQYF TGTGCCAGCTCACCGCCCAGCTCCTACGAGCAGTACTTC
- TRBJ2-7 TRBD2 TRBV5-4 CASSLFLAGDYEQYF TGTGCCAGCAGCTTGTTCCTAGCGGGAGATTACGAGCAGTACTTC
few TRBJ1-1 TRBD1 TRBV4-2 CASSPRQGTEAFF TGTGCCAGCAGCCCCAGACAGGGCACTGAAGCTTTCTTT
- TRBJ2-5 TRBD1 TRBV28 CASNPSGGETQYF TGTGCCAGCAACCCTTCAGGGGGCGAGACCCAGTACTTC
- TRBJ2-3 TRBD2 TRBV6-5 CASSYGTSGGADTQYF TGTGCCAGCAGTTACGGGACTAGCGGGGGGGCAGATACGCAGTATTTT
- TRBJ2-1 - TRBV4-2 CASSQDRLVLTRQFF TGTGCCAGCAGCCAAGATCGTCTAGTTTTAACTCGGCAGTTCTTC
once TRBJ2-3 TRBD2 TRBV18 CASSPRLSGRATDTQYF TGTGCCAGCTCACCCAGACTAAGCGGGAGGGCTACAGATACGCAGTATTTT
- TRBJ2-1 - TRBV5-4 CASSLWENNEQFF TGTGCCAGCAGCCTCTGGGAGAACAATGAGCAGTTCTTC
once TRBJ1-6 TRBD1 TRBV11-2 CASSSNRGANSPLHF TGTGCCAGCAGTTCGAACAGGGGGGCTAATTCACCCCTCCACTTT
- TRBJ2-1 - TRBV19 CASSIRDLQFF TGTGCCAGTAGTATAAGGGACTTGCAGTTCTTC
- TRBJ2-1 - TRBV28 CASSFDNEQFF TGTGCCAGCAGTTTCGACAATGAGCAGTTCTTC
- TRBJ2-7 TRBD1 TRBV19 CASSSGQGPYEQYF TGTGCCAGTAGTAGCGGACAGGGTCCCTACGAGCAGTACTTC
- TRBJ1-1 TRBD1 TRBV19 CASSRDRDAEAFF TGTGCCAGTAGCAGGGACAGGGACGCTGAAGCTTTCTTT
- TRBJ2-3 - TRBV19 CASSWTVSDTQYF TGTGCCAGTAGTTGGACAGTGTCAGATACGCAGTATTTT
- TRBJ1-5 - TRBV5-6 CASSLVYSNQPQHF TGTGCCAGCAGCTTGGTTTATAGCAATCAGCCCCAGCATTTT
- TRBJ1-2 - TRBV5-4 CASSATGTYGYTF TGTGCCAGCAGCGCCACAGGGACCTATGGCTACACCTTC
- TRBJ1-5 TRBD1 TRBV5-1 CASSYGQGGQPQHF TGCGCCAGCAGCTACGGACAGGGCGGTCAGCCCCAGCATTTT
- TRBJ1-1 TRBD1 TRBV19 CASSRQGAGYTEAFF TGTGCCAGTAGTAGGCAGGGGGCAGGGTACACTGAAGCTTTCTTT
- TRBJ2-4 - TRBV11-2 CATGMTGEGNIQYF TGTGCCACCGGAATGACAGGGGAGGGAAACATTCAGTACTTC
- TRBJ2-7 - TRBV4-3 CASSQDRTVSYEQYF TGCGCCAGCAGCCAAGACCGGACAGTCAGCTACGAGCAGTACTTC
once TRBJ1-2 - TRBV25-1 CASRGLSDYGYTF TGTGCCAGCCGGGGACTTTCGGACTATGGCTACACCTTC
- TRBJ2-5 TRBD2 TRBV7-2 CASSTRRGGETQYF TGTGCCAGCAGCACCCGTCGGGGAGGGGAGACCCAGTACTTC
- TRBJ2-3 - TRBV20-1 CSASQRPDTQYF TGCAGTGCTAGTCAGCGTCCGGATACGCAGTATTTT